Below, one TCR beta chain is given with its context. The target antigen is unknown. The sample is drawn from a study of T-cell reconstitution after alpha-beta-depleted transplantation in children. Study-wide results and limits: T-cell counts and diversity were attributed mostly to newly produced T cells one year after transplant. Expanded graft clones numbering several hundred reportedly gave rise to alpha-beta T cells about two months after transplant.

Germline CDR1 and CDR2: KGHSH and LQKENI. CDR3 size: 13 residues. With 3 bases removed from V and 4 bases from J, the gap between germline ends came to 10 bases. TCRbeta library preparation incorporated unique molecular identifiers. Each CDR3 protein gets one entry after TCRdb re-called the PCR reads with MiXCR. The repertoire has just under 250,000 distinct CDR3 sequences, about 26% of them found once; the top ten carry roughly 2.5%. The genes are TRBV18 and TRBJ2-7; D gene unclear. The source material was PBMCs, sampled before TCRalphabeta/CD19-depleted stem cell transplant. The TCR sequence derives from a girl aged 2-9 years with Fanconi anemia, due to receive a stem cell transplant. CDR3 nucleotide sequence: TGTGCCAGCTCACCCCCTGGAATATACGAGCAGTACTTC. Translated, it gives CASSPPGIYEQYF.